A selection of T cell receptor beta chains follows, all from one sample in a study of cytomegalovirus exposure and HLA in healthy donors. The assay was immunoSEQ multiplex PCR, and TCRdb's table has in-frame clones only and misses some. The sample has roughly 120,000 clones, over 80% seen once; the top ten hold 0.24%. What was sequenced was PBMCs. These receptors all come from a man between 45 and 60 years old in good health and CMV-seronegative. The CDR3 runs from the conserved cysteine through the conserved F or W. The D gene is left open where the match is weak. Some rows have no size entry. The others give once, few or many, or a class for an expanded clone.

J gene	V gene	clone size	D gene	CDR3 DNA	CDR3 protein
TRBJ1-3	TRBV5-1	.	TRBD1	TGCGCCAGCGGGGACAGGTCCTCTGGAAACACCATATATTTT	CASGDRSSGNTIYF
TRBJ1-6	TRBV7-9	.	.	TGTGCCAGCAGCAGGGACACCTATAATTCACCCCTCCACTTT	CASSRDTYNSPLHF
TRBJ1-1	TRBV14	.	.	TGTGCCAGCAGCCAAGATCTGGCAGGTACAAACACTGAAGCTTTCTTT	CASSQDLAGTNTEAFF
TRBJ1-4	TRBV6-5	.	.	TGTGCCAGCAGTTCACCTCGACAGATGACTAATGAAAAACTGTTTTTT	CASSSPRQMTNEKLFF
TRBJ2-1	TRBV7-6	.	TRBD2	TGTGCCAGCACCATGATTGGACTAGGAGGGGAGCAGTTCTTC	CASTMIGLGGEQFF
TRBJ1-2	TRBV28	.	.	TGTGCCAGCAGTTTAAATAGTGGCTACACCTTC	CASSLNSGYTF
TRBJ2-7	TRBV4-1	.	TRBD1	TGCGCCAGCAGCCAACAGGGGGTGAGCTCCTACGAGCAGTACTTC	CASSQQGVSSYEQYF
TRBJ1-1	TRBV11-2	.	TRBD1	TGTGCCAGCAGGGGGTACCCCGGGACAGGACTCACTGAAGCTTTCTTT	CASRGYPGTGLTEAFF
TRBJ1-4	TRBV28	.	.	TGTGCCAGCACCCCCCCAAGCGAAAAACTGTTTTTT	CASTPPSEKLFF
TRBJ2-1	TRBV7-9	once	.	TGTGCCAGCAGCTCTAGCGGTCAGGGGAGTAACTCCTACAATGAGCAGTTCTTC	CASSSSGQGSNSYNEQFF
TRBJ2-7	TRBV18	.	.	TGTGCCAGCTCACCACCGGTTGGGCCCTCCTACGAGCAGTACTTC	CASSPPVGPSYEQYF
TRBJ1-2	TRBV19	.	.	TGTGCCAGTAGTAGATACAGGGATGGCTACACCTTC	CASSRYRDGYTF
TRBJ1-2	TRBV7-2	.	TRBD1	TGTGCCAGCAGCTTGACAGGGGACGGCAGTACGGGCTACACCTTC	CASSLTGDGSTGYTF
TRBJ2-1	TRBV5-1	.	TRBD2	TGCGCCAGCAGCTTGGAGCGGGGGGTAACTGAGCAGTTCTTC	CASSLERGVTEQFF
TRBJ2-6	TRBV5-6	.	.	TGTGCCAGCAGCTTGTTCCCAGCTGGGGCCAACGTCCTGACTTTC	CASSLFPAGANVLTF
TRBJ1-1	TRBV6-1	.	TRBD1	TGTGCCAGCAGGAGGGACAGGCCAAACACTGAAGCTTTCTTT	CASRRDRPNTEAFF
TRBJ2-3	TRBV28	.	.	TGTGCCAGCAGTTCTGGAGGTCGGACCGACACAGATACGCAGTATTTT	CASSSGGRTDTDTQYF
TRBJ2-5	TRBV6-6	once	.	TGTGCCGGAGAGGGAGAGGGAAAGACCCAGTACTTC	CAGEGEGKTQYF
TRBJ2-5	TRBV27	.	TRBD2	TGTGCCAGCGGGGGGGTGAGGGAGACCCAGTACTTC	CASGGVRETQYF
TRBJ2-5	TRBV29-1	.	.	TGCAGCTCCGCCTCGACAGTCCAAGAGACCCAGTACTTC	CSSASTVQETQYF
TRBJ2-5	TRBV5-6	few	TRBD1	TGTGCCAGCAGCCAGCCGGGACAGCAAGAGACCCAGTACTTC	CASSQPGQQETQYF
TRBJ1-5	TRBV7-2	.	TRBD1	TGTGCCAGCAGCTTAGGGACAGGGGTTAGGCATCAGCCCCAGCATTTT	CASSLGTGVRHQPQHF
TRBJ2-3	TRBV11-2	.	.	TGTGCCAGCAGCTTAGGGGGGGCAGATACGCAGTATTTT	CASSLGGADTQYF
TRBJ1-1	TRBV6-6	.	.	TGTGCCAGCAGTTACTCGGGCCCCGGGACAGAAGCTTTCTTT	CASSYSGPGTEAFF
TRBJ2-3	TRBV28	.	.	TGTGCCAGCAAGGGCCCTTTTCGGGGGGCAAGAGGAACAGATACGCAGTATTTT	CASKGPFRGARGTDTQYF
TRBJ2-5	TRBV4-3	.	.	TGCGCCAGCAGCCTCCTCGCCGGGGGTGAGACCCAGTACTTC	CASSLLAGGETQYF
TRBJ2-1	TRBV7-2	.	.	TGTGCCAGCAGCTTAGGATCTTCCGGGAATGAGCAGTTCTTC	CASSLGSSGNEQFF
TRBJ2-5	TRBV11-2	.	TRBD2	TGTGCCAGCAGCCTAGGGGTAGCGGGAGGGGTCGGGACCCAGTACTTC	CASSLGVAGGVGTQYF
TRBJ2-1	TRBV7-9	.	TRBD1	TGTGCCAGCAGCTATACTCGACAGGGTCGGTACAATGAGCAGTTCTTC	CASSYTRQGRYNEQFF
TRBJ2-3	TRBV28	.	TRBD2	TGTGCCAGCAGTTCTAGCGGGGGACATCTGGATACGCAGTATTTT	CASSSSGGHLDTQYF
TRBJ1-1	TRBV4-3	.	.	TGCGCCAGCAGCCCTACCGGGGAGGACTACACTGAAGCTTTCTTT	CASSPTGEDYTEAFF
TRBJ1-6	TRBV2	.	TRBD1	TGTGCCAGCATCCCGACAGGGCCGAATTCACCCCTCCACTTT	CASIPTGPNSPLHF
TRBJ1-4	TRBV7-2	.	.	TGTGCCAGCAGCGCCTGGACAGATAAAAAACTGTTTTTT	CASSAWTDKKLFF
TRBJ2-2	TRBV25-1	.	TRBD1	TGTGCCAGCAGTCACGATACAGGGGGCTTTAACACCGGGGAGCTGTTTTTT	CASSHDTGGFNTGELFF
TRBJ1-3	TRBV28	.	.	TGTGCCAGCAGTTCGAGCTCTGGAAACACCATATATTTT	CASSSSSGNTIYF
TRBJ2-1	TRBV4-3	.	.	TGCGCCAGCAGCCAGGAGGGCTTCTTCTCCTACAATGAGCAGTTCTTC	CASSQEGFFSYNEQFF
TRBJ1-1	TRBV11-1	few	.	TGTGCCAGCAGCTGGGAGTTGAACACTGAAGCTTTCTTT	CASSWELNTEAFF
TRBJ1-1	TRBV7-9	.	.	TGTTCCAGCAGCTTGGGACTGGGGGACGCTGAAGCTTTCTTT	CSSSLGLGDAEAFF
TRBJ2-3	TRBV2	.	TRBD2	TGTGCCGGGAGCGGGGCCACAGATACGCAGTATTTT	CAGSGATDTQYF
TRBJ2-1	TRBV5-1	.	.	TGCGCCAGCAGCTCTCCCAGGGGTCTTTCCTACAATGAGCAGTTCTTC	CASSSPRGLSYNEQFF